The clone carrying this T cell receptor (beta chain) has a handful of counts. These data are taken from a study of human T cells and chemical hapten exposure. Study summary: Throughout a study of 20 to 25 weeks, patients underwent weekly scalp administration of diphenylcyclopropenone doses. Patch tests applied 0.01% DPC to the upper back and were scored after 6 days.

Using its own MiXCR run on the RACE reads, TCRdb lists one record per CDR3 protein. Here the sample spans fewer than 300,000 distinct CDR3 sequences, 8.6% being singletons. Time point defined: pre-sensitization, week 0. Treatment given: therapeutic diphenylcyclopropenone sensitization with weekly scalp DPC. Every patch test was put on after a blood sample was taken. The CDR3 loop spans 13 amino acids. Trimming left V 5 bases short and J 5 bases short, with 10 bases between. CDR1 is SGHTA, CDR2 FQGNSA, per germline. The source is a woman between 40 and 50 years old with alopecia areata. Some clones in this sample may be carry-over from other donors' samples. The specimen comprised whole blood, sampled in connection with sensitization to the hapten diphenylcyclopropenone (DPC). J is TRBJ1-5 and V is TRBV7-2; D gene ambiguous. This CDR3 is CASSQNTHQPQHF. The CDR3 bases are TGTGCCAGCAGCCAGAACACCCATCAGCCCCAGCATTTT.